This T cell receptor (beta chain) was observed in a study of identical twins. Study conclusions and caveats: Models came in too low on out-of-frame TCR alpha sharing in monozygotic twins.

Regarding this clonotype: Its target is not known.

Looked up from germline, CDR1 is LGHNA and CDR2 is YSLEER. The CDR3 loop spans 14 amino acids. V dropped 1 base and J dropped 2 bases, with 8 bases sitting between them. MiXCR was run by TCRdb on the 5' RACE reads, yielding one entry per CDR3 protein. The data show about 790,000 distinct CDR3 sequences, around a sixth seen once. The sample was also reused in another study, on T cells expressing NK-cell markers. That report notes: Among eight sequenced donors, seven carried HCMV seropositivity while one was seronegative. More than five of the donors carried dominant NKG2C+ clonotypes that took up about 1.0-7.0% of their CD8+ T cells. Among several donors, these clonotypes also ranked first in the CD3+CD56-NKG2C+ fraction.

The sequenced sample consisted of PBMCs. This rearrangement joins TRBV4-3 to TRBJ1-1, with D possibly TRBD1 on 6 matching bases. The sequence derives from a woman in her late teens or twenties in good health. CDR3 residues: CASSQGQANTEAFF. In DNA, the CDR3 is TGCGCCAGCAGCCAAGGACAGGCAAACACTGAAGCTTTCTTT.